One and the same sample provided the 18 T cell receptor beta chains below, sequenced in a study of technical replicates of blood from a few donors. Profiling relied on immunoSEQ multiplex PCR, and the TCRdb table lists in-frame clones only, not all of them. Of some 73,000 clones in the sample, 85% to 95% were seen once. Sequences were obtained from PBMCs. The receptors here all came from a human donor in good health. Some clones in this sample may be carry-over from other donors' samples.

The rearrangement uses TRBV7-9 and TRBJ2-7, with TRBD1 matching 7 bases. CDR1 SEHNR and CDR2 FQNEAQ come from the germline V gene (reference sequence). CDR3 size: 15 residues. J lost 6 bases, V lost 5 bases, and 13 bases had no gene match. In nucleotides, the CDR3 is TGTGCCAGCAGCGCATACAGGGGAAGGTTTCTCGAGCAGTACTTC. Translating gives CASSAYRGRFLEQYF. Using reference TRBV7-9 and TRBJ2-7 for the parts outside the CDR3, the full variable domain is DTGVSQNPRHKITKRGQNVTFRCDPISEHNRLYWYRQTLGQGPEFLTYFQNEAQLEKSRLLSDRFSAERPKGSFSTLEIQRTEQGDSAMYLCASSAYRGRFLEQYFGPGTRLTVT.

V and J are TRBV5-1 and TRBJ2-5; 7 bases align to TRBD1. The germline V gene encodes CDR1 SGHRS and CDR2 YFSETQ. Trimming removed 4 bases from V and 2 bases from J; junction bases left unmatched: 2. This CDR3 has 13 amino acids. Here the CDR3 reads CASSQTGQETQYF. CDR3 sequence (DNA): TGCGCCAGCAGCCAGACAGGGCAAGAGACCCAGTACTTC.

The chain recombines TRBV7-3 with TRBJ2-1; the D gene is possibly TRBD2 (5 bases). Trimming removed 5 bases from V and 4 bases from J, with 21 bases in between. The length of the CDR3 is 17 residues. Germline values: CDR1 SGHTA, CDR2 FQGTGA. DNA of the CDR3: TGTGCCAGCAGCATAGATTCCGGCGGGTCTTCTTACAATGAGCAGTTCTTC. Translated, it gives CASSIDSGGSSYNEQFF.

CDR3 region: CASSEQGQETEAFF. The CDR3 nucleotides read TGTGCCAGCAGTGAACAGGGGCAAGAAACTGAAGCTTTCTTT. This chain uses TRBV2 with TRBJ1-1; a possible D gene is TRBD1 (6 bases). CDR1 is SNHLY, CDR2 FYNNEI, per germline. The CDR3 runs 14 residues. Trimming took 2 bases from V and 5 from J, leaving 12 bases between them.

This sequence joins TRBV5-6 and TRBJ1-6; TRBD1 agrees at 10 bases. Looked up from germline, CDR1 is SGHDT and CDR2 is YYEEEE. With V trimmed by 6 bases and J by 9 bases, 6 bases remained unmatched. The length of the CDR3 is 14 residues. The CDR3 DNA follows: TGTGCCAGCAACACCCGGGACAGGGGTTCACCCCTCCACTTT. Amino acid sequence: CASNTRDRGSPLHF.

V gene TRBV4-2 combines with J gene TRBJ1-1, with 12 bases matching TRBD1. V lost 4 bases and J lost 4; bases outside the gene matches: 4. The CDR3 totals 15 residues. The germline gives CDR1 LGHNA, CDR2 YNFKEQ. CDR3 DNA: TGTGCCAGCAGCCCGGGACAGGGGGCGGGCACTGAAGCTTTCTTT. It codes for CASSPGQGAGTEAFF.

The chain is built from TRBV18 and TRBJ1-2; perhaps TRBD1 as D (6 bases). Germline assignment: CDR1 KGHSH and CDR2 LQKENI. CDR3 size: 15 residues. V was shortened by 2 bases and J by 4 bases, with 14 bases between the two germline ends. CDR3 loop: CASSPSTQGSYGYTF. CDR3 in DNA: TGTGCCAGCTCACCATCTACGCAGGGGAGCTATGGCTACACCTTC.

The chain couples TRBV9 to TRBJ1-3; no clear D gene. Germline V gives CDR1 SGDLS, CDR2 YYNGEE. The CDR3 consists of 13 residues. Trimming left V 1 base short and J 9 bases short, with 11 bases between. CDR3 in amino acids: CASSVSTKSTIYF. Written as DNA, the CDR3 is TGTGCCAGCAGCGTATCCACAAAAAGCACCATATATTTT. The whole variable domain, filled in from reference TRBV9 and TRBJ1-3, reads DSGVTQTPKHLITATGQRVTLRCSPRSGDLSVYWYQQSLDQGLQFLIQYYNGEERAKGNILERFSAQQFPDLHSELNLSSLELGDSALYFCASSVSTKSTIYFGEGSWLTVV.

The genes are TRBV18 and TRBJ1-1, with a weak D call TRBD1 (5 bases). This CDR3 has 15 amino acids. Looked up from germline, CDR1 is KGHSH and CDR2 is LQKENI. V was pared by 1 base and J by 3 bases, with 12 bases between. In DNA form, the CDR3 reads TGTGCCAGCTCACCACGGGGCCCACCCGACACTGAAGCTTTCTTT. As protein: CASSPRGPPDTEAFF.

The chain couples TRBV29-1 to TRBJ2-1; the match to TRBD2 covers 11 bases. The germline CDR1 and CDR2 sequences are SQVTM and ANQGSEA. With 6 bases clipped from V and 4 bases from J, the junction kept 11 bases outside the gene matches. The CDR3 has 16 amino acids. The CDR3 nucleotides are TGCAGCGTGACAACTAGCGGGGGCCCCTCTTACAATGAGCAGTTCTTC. Its protein product is CSVTTSGGPSYNEQFF.

This CDR3 reads CASSQYLNTEAFF. The CDR3 coding sequence is TGCGCCAGCAGCCAATACTTGAACACTGAAGCTTTCTTT. The V and J genes are TRBV4-3 and TRBJ1-1; D is undetermined. Trimming pared 2 bases from V and 0 bases from J, leaving 4 bases between. Germline V lookup: CDR1 LGHNA, CDR2 YSLEER. The CDR3 is 13 residues long.

V and J are TRBV9 and TRBJ2-6; 7 positions agree with TRBD1. The CDR3 totals 20 residues. The germline CDR1 and CDR2 sequences are SGDLS and YYNGEE. The V segment lost 1 base and the J segment 0 bases; nucleotides outside the gene matches: 13. CDR3 loop: CASSVSKIGTEPSGANVLTF. The CDR3 DNA sequence: TGTGCCAGCAGCGTATCTAAAATCGGGACAGAACCCTCTGGGGCCAACGTCCTGACTTTC. The entire variable domain, with the rest obtained from reference TRBV9 and TRBJ2-6, is as follows: DSGVTQTPKHLITATGQRVTLRCSPRSGDLSVYWYQQSLDQGLQFLIQYYNGEERAKGNILERFSAQQFPDLHSELNLSSLELGDSALYFCASSVSKIGTEPSGANVLTFGAGSRLTVL.

The CDR3 loop reads CSVDGTGGSAEQYF. The CDR3, as DNA: TGCAGCGTTGATGGTACAGGGGGGTCTGCCGAGCAGTACTTC. The V call is TRBV29-1, the J call TRBJ2-7; 8 bases are a match to TRBD1. V gave up 3 bases and J gave up 6 bases; unmatched junction bases: 10. Per the germline V gene, CDR1 is SQVTM and CDR2 is ANQGSEA. CDR3 length equals 14 residues.

The rearrangement links TRBV5-4 to TRBJ2-1, with D possibly TRBD1 on 6 matching bases. Germline V gives CDR1 SGHNT, CDR2 YYREEE (reference sequence). CDR3 length: 12 residues. Trimming shortened V by 3 bases and J by 9 bases, and 10 bases separated the two germline ends. The CDR3 region has the DNA TGTGCCAGCAGCTGGGGGCCGGGTGAGCAGTTCTTC. Translating gives CASSWGPGEQFF.

The chain recombines TRBV10-3 with TRBJ2-1; 10 positions agree with TRBD2. This CDR3 is built from 13 residues. Germline V gene lookup returns CDR1 ENHRY and CDR2 SYGVKD. Trimming removed 4 bases from V and 9 bases from J; junction bases left unmatched: 3. The CDR3 DNA reads TGTGCCATCAGTGGGACTAGCGGTGGTGAGCAGTTCTTC. Translating it yields CAISGTSGGEQFF.

V is TRBV7-2 and J is TRBJ2-3, with a possible D match to TRBD2 (6 bases). With 3 bases removed from V and 1 base from J, the gap between germline ends came to 11 bases. CDR3 length: 15 amino acids. CDR1 SGHTA and CDR2 FQGNSA come from the germline V gene. The CDR3 spells CASSFGGPRTDTQYF. CDR3 coding DNA: TGTGCCAGCAGCTTCGGGGGTCCCCGCACAGATACGCAGTATTTT.

The chain recombines TRBV19 with TRBJ1-1; D unclear. The CDR3 consists of 14 residues. Trimming removed 1 base from V and 5 bases from J, with 11 bases in between. CDR1 is LNHDA and CDR2 is SQIVND in the germline V gene (reference sequence). CDR3 nucleotide sequence: TGTGCCAGTAGTATAGGTTTCGGGGAGACTGAAGCTTTCTTT. The encoded protein is CASSIGFGETEAFF. Filled out from reference TRBV19 and TRBJ1-1, the complete variable domain reads DGGITQSPKYLFRKEGQNVTLSCEQNLNHDAMYWYRQDPGQGLRLIYYSQIVNDFQKGDIAEGYSVSREKKESFPLTVTSAQKNPTAFYLCASSIGFGETEAFFGQGTRLTVV.

This clone showed up just a few times. The chain is built from TRBV14 and TRBJ1-1; D is uncertain. Germline assignment: CDR1 SGHDN and CDR2 FVKESK. The CDR3 runs 13 residues. Trimming cost V 4 bases and J 1 base, with 7 bases left between them. The CDR3 bases are TGTGCCAGCAGCCCCATTTGGAACACTGAAGCTTTCTTT. It yields the protein CASSPIWNTEAFF.